These T cell receptor beta chains were read from a single sample in a study of shared clonotypes between healthy human individuals. Profiled with immunoSEQ multiplex PCR; TCRdb holds only in-frame clones, not every one. This table holds over 850,000 clones, around 78% found once. Sequencing input: memory CD4+ T cells from PBMCs. The receptors come from a man in his late teens or twenties in good health. Some clones in this sample may be carry-over from other donors' samples. CDR3s include the opening cysteine and the closing phenylalanine or tryptophan. Each record gives: J gene, D gene, clone size, V gene, CDR3 protein, CDR3 DNA. The D gene is left open where the match is weak. For some rows the clone size is stated as once, few or many, or as a class when expanded; others skip it.

J gene: TRBJ2-5
D gene: TRBD1
clone size: .
V gene: TRBV18
CDR3 protein: CASSPPGQGGETQYF
CDR3 DNA: TGTGCCAGCTCGCCCCCGGGACAGGGGGGAGAGACCCAGTACTTC

J gene: TRBJ2-7
D gene: .
clone size: .
V gene: TRBV11-3
CDR3 protein: CASSLDEDYEQYF
CDR3 DNA: TGTGCCAGCAGCTTAGACGAGGACTACGAGCAGTACTTC

J gene: TRBJ2-5
D gene: .
clone size: .
V gene: TRBV6-6
CDR3 protein: CASSPTEETQYF
CDR3 DNA: TGTGCCAGCAGTCCTACGGAAGAGACCCAGTACTTC

J gene: TRBJ2-3
D gene: TRBD1
clone size: .
V gene: TRBV19
CDR3 protein: CASSMRSGGGDTQYF
CDR3 DNA: TGTGCCAGTAGTATGAGGTCAGGGGGCGGAGATACGCAGTATTTT

J gene: TRBJ1-1
D gene: .
clone size: few
V gene: TRBV5-4
CDR3 protein: CASSLGGTDTEAFF
CDR3 DNA: TGTGCCAGCAGCTTGGGAGGGACGGACACTGAAGCTTTCTTT

J gene: TRBJ1-1
D gene: .
clone size: .
V gene: TRBV9
CDR3 protein: CASSVGGGPVGNTEAFF
CDR3 DNA: TGTGCCAGCAGCGTAGGTGGGGGGCCAGTAGGGAACACTGAAGCTTTCTTT

J gene: TRBJ2-3
D gene: TRBD2
clone size: .
V gene: TRBV5-4
CDR3 protein: CASSLGGAGGTDTQYF
CDR3 DNA: TGTGCCAGCAGCCTGGGGGGAGCGGGAGGCACAGATACGCAGTATTTT

J gene: TRBJ1-3
D gene: .
clone size: .
V gene: TRBV6-5
CDR3 protein: CASSYKGFTDTIYF
CDR3 DNA: TGTGCCAGCAGTTACAAGGGTTTTACGGACACCATATATTTT

J gene: TRBJ1-2
D gene: .
clone size: .
V gene: TRBV28
CDR3 protein: CASSLVGGRGYTF
CDR3 DNA: TGTGCCAGCAGTTTAGTCGGCGGAAGGGGCTACACCTTC

J gene: TRBJ2-2
D gene: .
clone size: few
V gene: TRBV10-3
CDR3 protein: CAISVVFPGELFF
CDR3 DNA: TGTGCCATCAGCGTTGTTTTTCCCGGGGAGCTGTTTTTT

J gene: TRBJ2-1
D gene: TRBD2
clone size: few
V gene: TRBV12-5
CDR3 protein: CASGLAPRSGSSYNEQFF
CDR3 DNA: TGTGCTAGTGGTTTAGCGCCCAGAAGCGGGAGCTCCTACAATGAGCAGTTCTTC

J gene: TRBJ2-3
D gene: TRBD2
clone size: .
V gene: TRBV28
CDR3 protein: CASSSRTSGSFADTQYF
CDR3 DNA: TGTGCCAGCAGTTCGCGGACTAGCGGGAGTTTCGCAGATACGCAGTATTTT

J gene: TRBJ2-7
D gene: TRBD1
clone size: .
V gene: TRBV27
CDR3 protein: CASARGIYEQYF
CDR3 DNA: TGTGCCAGCGCCAGGGGGATCTACGAGCAGTACTTC

J gene: TRBJ1-2
D gene: .
clone size: many
V gene: TRBV28
CDR3 protein: CASSSTENYGYTF
CDR3 DNA: TGTGCCAGCAGTTCCACGGAGAACTATGGCTACACCTTC

J gene: TRBJ1-3
D gene: .
clone size: .
V gene: TRBV28
CDR3 protein: CASSPGQGNTIYF
CDR3 DNA: TGTGCCAGCAGTCCAGGACAGGGAAACACCATATATTTT

J gene: TRBJ2-1
D gene: TRBD1
clone size: .
V gene: TRBV5-1
CDR3 protein: CASSLAGQLNNEQFF
CDR3 DNA: TGCGCCAGCAGCTTGGCGGGACAGCTCAACAATGAGCAGTTCTTC

J gene: TRBJ2-3
D gene: .
clone size: many
V gene: TRBV28
CDR3 protein: CASRGSTDTQYF
CDR3 DNA: TGTGCCAGCAGGGGTAGCACAGATACGCAGTATTTT

J gene: TRBJ2-5
D gene: TRBD2
clone size: once
V gene: TRBV18
CDR3 protein: CASLSSGRETQYF
CDR3 DNA: TGTGCCAGCCTATCGAGCGGGAGGGAGACCCAGTACTTC

J gene: TRBJ1-5
D gene: TRBD1
clone size: .
V gene: TRBV6-6
CDR3 protein: CASIKGGGGQPQHF
CDR3 DNA: TGTGCCAGCATTAAAGGGGGCGGAGGTCAGCCCCAGCATTTT

J gene: TRBJ2-6
D gene: .
clone size: .
V gene: TRBV7-3
CDR3 protein: CASSLYGRTGANVLTF
CDR3 DNA: TGTGCCAGCAGCTTGTACGGACGGACTGGGGCCAACGTCCTGACTTTC

J gene: TRBJ1-1
D gene: .
clone size: .
V gene: TRBV7-3
CDR3 protein: CASSPTGRGGAEAFF
CDR3 DNA: TGTGCCAGCAGCCCAACAGGGCGGGGAGGCGCTGAAGCTTTCTTT

J gene: TRBJ2-7
D gene: .
clone size: .
V gene: TRBV5-4
CDR3 protein: CASSLAGDGGSYEQYF
CDR3 DNA: TGTGCCAGCAGCTTGGCCGGGGACGGGGGCTCCTACGAGCAGTACTTC

J gene: TRBJ1-2
D gene: .
clone size: .
V gene: TRBV6-1
CDR3 protein: CASSEAVLVGEGGAGYTF
CDR3 DNA: TGTGCCAGCAGTGAAGCGGTATTGGTCGGGGAGGGTGGGGCTGGCTACACCTTC

J gene: TRBJ1-5
D gene: .
clone size: .
V gene: TRBV30
CDR3 protein: CAWRPGLDSNQPQHF
CDR3 DNA: TGTGCCTGGAGACCGGGACTCGATAGCAATCAGCCCCAGCATTTT

J gene: TRBJ1-5
D gene: .
clone size: .
V gene: TRBV28
CDR3 protein: CATYSRENQPQHF
CDR3 DNA: TGTGCCACCTATTCACGGGAAAATCAGCCCCAGCATTTT

J gene: TRBJ2-5
D gene: TRBD2
clone size: .
V gene: TRBV11-2
CDR3 protein: CASSLLGVRGVQETQYF
CDR3 DNA: TGTGCCAGCAGCTTATTGGGCGTACGGGGGGTCCAAGAGACCCAGTACTTC

J gene: TRBJ1-5
D gene: .
clone size: many
V gene: TRBV2
CDR3 protein: CASSGGQGNQPQHF
CDR3 DNA: TGTGCCAGCAGTGGGGGGCAGGGCAATCAGCCCCAGCATTTT

J gene: TRBJ2-3
D gene: .
clone size: .
V gene: TRBV7-8
CDR3 protein: CASSGGGTDTQYF
CDR3 DNA: TGTGCCAGCAGCGGCGGAGGCACAGATACGCAGTATTTT

J gene: TRBJ2-5
D gene: .
clone size: .
V gene: TRBV7-9
CDR3 protein: CASSRRGQETQYF
CDR3 DNA: TGTGCCAGCAGCCGGAGGGGACAAGAGACCCAGTACTTC

J gene: TRBJ2-3
D gene: .
clone size: .
V gene: TRBV7-2
CDR3 protein: CASSLLADTQYF
CDR3 DNA: TGTGCCAGCAGCTTACTAGCGGATACGCAGTATTTT

J gene: TRBJ1-1
D gene: TRBD1
clone size: .
V gene: TRBV7-9
CDR3 protein: CASIRQGNTEAFF
CDR3 DNA: TGTGCCAGCATAAGACAGGGGAACACTGAAGCTTTCTTT

J gene: TRBJ2-3
D gene: TRBD2
clone size: .
V gene: TRBV2
CDR3 protein: CASSEDRLAGQDTQYF
CDR3 DNA: TGTGCCAGCAGTGAAGACAGGCTAGCGGGACAAGATACGCAGTATTTT

J gene: TRBJ1-2
D gene: TRBD1
clone size: .
V gene: TRBV4-1
CDR3 protein: CASSLDRGLGGYTF
CDR3 DNA: TGCGCCAGCAGCCTTGACAGGGGTTTGGGAGGCTACACCTTC

J gene: TRBJ2-7
D gene: .
clone size: .
V gene: TRBV6-1
CDR3 protein: CASNRYGYEQYF
CDR3 DNA: TGTGCCAGCAACCGTTACGGCTACGAGCAGTACTTC

J gene: TRBJ2-1
D gene: TRBD1
clone size: .
V gene: TRBV30
CDR3 protein: CAWVGQGFNEQFF
CDR3 DNA: TGTGCCTGGGTGGGACAGGGCTTCAATGAGCAGTTCTTC

J gene: TRBJ1-4
D gene: TRBD1
clone size: .
V gene: TRBV4-1
CDR3 protein: CASSQEDRTGFEKLFF
CDR3 DNA: TGCGCCAGCAGCCAAGAAGATAGGACAGGTTTTGAAAAACTGTTTTTT

J gene: TRBJ2-7
D gene: .
clone size: once
V gene: TRBV5-4
CDR3 protein: CASSLTSFHEQYF
CDR3 DNA: TGTGCCAGCAGCTTGACTAGCTTTCACGAGCAGTACTTC

J gene: TRBJ1-5
D gene: TRBD1
clone size: .
V gene: TRBV6-1
CDR3 protein: CASSARDRGAGNQPQHF
CDR3 DNA: TGTGCCAGCAGTGCGAGAGACAGGGGGGCAGGCAATCAGCCCCAGCATTTT

J gene: TRBJ2-6
D gene: .
clone size: .
V gene: TRBV14
CDR3 protein: CASSLSLGGANVLTF
CDR3 DNA: TGTGCCAGCAGCCTAAGCTTGGGCGGGGCCAACGTCCTGACTTTC

J gene: TRBJ2-2
D gene: .
clone size: once
V gene: TRBV6-6
CDR3 protein: CASSLKAGMNTGELFF
CDR3 DNA: TGTGCCAGCAGTCTGAAAGCGGGTATGAACACCGGGGAGCTGTTTTTT

J gene: TRBJ1-1
D gene: .
clone size: .
V gene: TRBV5-1
CDR3 protein: CASSLNGGTEAFF
CDR3 DNA: TGCGCCAGCAGCTTGAACGGGGGTACTGAAGCTTTCTTT

J gene: TRBJ1-5
D gene: .
clone size: .
V gene: TRBV28
CDR3 protein: CASTEVGGPNQPQHF
CDR3 DNA: TGTGCCAGCACCGAGGTGGGGGGACCCAATCAGCCCCAGCATTTT

J gene: TRBJ1-4
D gene: .
clone size: .
V gene: TRBV28
CDR3 protein: CASSQLNPGRNEKLFF
CDR3 DNA: TGTGCCAGCAGTCAACTCAACCCAGGACGTAATGAAAAACTGTTTTTT

J gene: TRBJ1-5
D gene: .
clone size: .
V gene: TRBV10-3
CDR3 protein: CAISEGNSNQPQHF
CDR3 DNA: TGTGCCATCAGTGAGGGGAATAGCAATCAGCCCCAGCATTTT

J gene: TRBJ2-1
D gene: TRBD1
clone size: once
V gene: TRBV28
CDR3 protein: CASHGTGGGRASNEQFF
CDR3 DNA: TGTGCCAGCCATGGGACAGGGGGCGGGAGGGCCTCCAATGAGCAGTTCTTC

J gene: TRBJ1-2
D gene: .
clone size: many
V gene: TRBV5-1
CDR3 protein: CASSQGTPGRNYGYTF
CDR3 DNA: TGCGCCAGCTCCCAGGGGACCCCGGGACGGAATTATGGCTACACCTTC

J gene: TRBJ2-1
D gene: TRBD2
clone size: .
V gene: TRBV6-1
CDR3 protein: CASSRAGGVFF
CDR3 DNA: TGTGCCAGCAGCCGCGCGGGAGGGGTGTTCTTC

J gene: TRBJ2-7
D gene: .
clone size: .
V gene: TRBV7-6
CDR3 protein: CASSLVQGAYEQYF
CDR3 DNA: TGTGCCAGCAGCTTAGTGCAGGGTGCCTACGAGCAGTACTTC

J gene: TRBJ1-1
D gene: .
clone size: .
V gene: TRBV19
CDR3 protein: CASSISRRNTEAFF
CDR3 DNA: TGTGCCAGTAGTATATCCCGAAGGAACACTGAAGCTTTCTTT

J gene: TRBJ2-2
D gene: .
clone size: many
V gene: TRBV5-6
CDR3 protein: CASSLMASSSTGELFF
CDR3 DNA: TGTGCCAGCAGCTTGATGGCTAGCAGTTCCACCGGGGAGCTGTTTTTT

J gene: TRBJ2-7
D gene: .
clone size: .
V gene: TRBV30
CDR3 protein: CACGVDNYEQYF
CDR3 DNA: TGTGCCTGTGGAGTCGACAACTACGAGCAGTACTTC

J gene: TRBJ2-7
D gene: TRBD2
clone size: .
V gene: TRBV6-1
CDR3 protein: CATELRMNRERGQYF
CDR3 DNA: TGTGCCACCGAATTAAGAATGAACCGGGAGCGGGGGCAGTACTTC

J gene: TRBJ2-1
D gene: .
clone size: .
V gene: TRBV2
CDR3 protein: CASSEQETNEQFF
CDR3 DNA: TGTGCCAGCAGTGAACAGGAGACGAATGAGCAGTTCTTC

J gene: TRBJ1-5
D gene: .
clone size: .
V gene: TRBV28
CDR3 protein: CASRDITQHF
CDR3 DNA: TGTGCCAGCAGGGACATTACCCAGCATTTT

J gene: TRBJ2-6
D gene: .
clone size: .
V gene: TRBV25-1
CDR3 protein: CASSDLRQANPGVLTF
CDR3 DNA: TGTGCCAGCAGTGACCTAAGACAGGCCAACCCGGGCGTCCTGACTTTC